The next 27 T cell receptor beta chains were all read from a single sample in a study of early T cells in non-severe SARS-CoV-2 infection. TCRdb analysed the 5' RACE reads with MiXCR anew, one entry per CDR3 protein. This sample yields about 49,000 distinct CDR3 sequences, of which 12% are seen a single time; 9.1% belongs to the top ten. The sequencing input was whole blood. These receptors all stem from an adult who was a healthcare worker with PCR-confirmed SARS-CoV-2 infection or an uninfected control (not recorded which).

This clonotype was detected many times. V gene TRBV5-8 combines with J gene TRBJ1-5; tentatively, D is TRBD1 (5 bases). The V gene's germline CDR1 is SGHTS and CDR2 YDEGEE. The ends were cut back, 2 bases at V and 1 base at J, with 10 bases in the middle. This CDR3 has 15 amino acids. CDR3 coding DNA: TGTGCCAGCAGCTTCTGGGGGGAAAGCAATCAGCCCCAGCATTTT. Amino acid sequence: CASSFWGESNQPQHF.

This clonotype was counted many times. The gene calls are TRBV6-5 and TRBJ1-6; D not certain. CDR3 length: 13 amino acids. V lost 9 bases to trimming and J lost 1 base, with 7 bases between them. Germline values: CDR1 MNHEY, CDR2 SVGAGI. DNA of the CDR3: TGTGCCAGTCTTGGTTCCTATAATTCACCCCTCCACTTT. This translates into CASLGSYNSPLHF.

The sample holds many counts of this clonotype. For the CDR3, the DNA is TGCGCCAGCAGCCCAGGAGGGGCTCATGGTCAGCCCCAGCATTTT. Its translation: CASSPGGAHGQPQHF. V usage is TRBV5-1 and J usage is TRBJ1-5; D might be TRBD1 (5 bases). The V end was cut by 4 bases, the J end by 6 bases, with 17 bases between. In germline, CDR1 is SGHRS, CDR2 YFSETQ. The CDR3 loop spans 15 amino acids. The variable domain in full, with the rest retrieved from reference TRBV5-1 and TRBJ1-5, is KAGVTQTPRYLIKTRGQQVTLSCSPISGHRSVSWYQQTPGQGLQFLFEYFSETQRNKGNFPGRFSGRQFSNSRSEMNVSTLELGDSALYLCASSPGGAHGQPQHFGDGTRLSIL.

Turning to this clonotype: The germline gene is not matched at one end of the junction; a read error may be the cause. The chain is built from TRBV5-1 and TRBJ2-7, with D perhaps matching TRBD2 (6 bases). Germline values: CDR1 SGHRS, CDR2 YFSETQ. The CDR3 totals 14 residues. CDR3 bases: TGCGCCAGCAGCTTGGCGGGGGACTCCTTCGAGCAGTACTTC. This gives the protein CASSLAGDSFEQYF.

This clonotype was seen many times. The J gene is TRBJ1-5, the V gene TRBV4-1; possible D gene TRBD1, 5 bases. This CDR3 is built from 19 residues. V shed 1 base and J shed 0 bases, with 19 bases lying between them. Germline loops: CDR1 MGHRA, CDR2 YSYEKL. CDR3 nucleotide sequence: TGCGCCAGCAGCCAAGTGGACATGGGGTTAATTAATAGCAATCAGCCCCAGCATTTT. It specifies CASSQVDMGLINSNQPQHF.

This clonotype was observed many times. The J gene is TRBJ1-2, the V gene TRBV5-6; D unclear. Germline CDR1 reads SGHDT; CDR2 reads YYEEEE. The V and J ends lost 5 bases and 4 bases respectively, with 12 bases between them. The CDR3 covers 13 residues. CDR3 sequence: CASSNPDGYGYTF. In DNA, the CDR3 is TGTGCCAGCAGTAACCCTGACGGCTATGGCTACACCTTC.

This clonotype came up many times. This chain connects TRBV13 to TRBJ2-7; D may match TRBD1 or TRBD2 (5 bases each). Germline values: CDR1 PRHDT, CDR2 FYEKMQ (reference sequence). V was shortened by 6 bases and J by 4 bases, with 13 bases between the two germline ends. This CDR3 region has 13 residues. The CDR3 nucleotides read TGTGCCAGCAGGGCCGGGACGAATTACGAGCAGTACTTC. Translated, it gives CASRAGTNYEQYF.

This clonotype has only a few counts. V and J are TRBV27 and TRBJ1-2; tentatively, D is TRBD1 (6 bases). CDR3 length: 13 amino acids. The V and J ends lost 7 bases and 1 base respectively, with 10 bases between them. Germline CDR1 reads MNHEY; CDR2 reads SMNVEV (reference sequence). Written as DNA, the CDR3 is TGTGCCAGCATGACAGGAGATAACTATGGCTACACCTTC. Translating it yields CASMTGDNYGYTF.

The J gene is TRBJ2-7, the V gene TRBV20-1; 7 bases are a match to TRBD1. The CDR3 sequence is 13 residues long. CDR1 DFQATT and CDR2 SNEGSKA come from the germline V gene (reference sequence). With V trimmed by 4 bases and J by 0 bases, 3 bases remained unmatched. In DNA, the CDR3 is TGCAGTGCTAAGACAGGGAGCTCCTACGAGCAGTACTTC. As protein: CSAKTGSSYEQYF.

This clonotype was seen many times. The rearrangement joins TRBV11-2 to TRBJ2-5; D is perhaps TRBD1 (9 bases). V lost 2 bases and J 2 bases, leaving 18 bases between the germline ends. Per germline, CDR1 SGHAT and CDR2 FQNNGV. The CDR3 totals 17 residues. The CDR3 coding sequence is TGTGCCAGCAGCTTAACGGCGGGGGGACAGGGACAAGAGACCCAGTACTTC. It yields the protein CASSLTAGGQGQETQYF.

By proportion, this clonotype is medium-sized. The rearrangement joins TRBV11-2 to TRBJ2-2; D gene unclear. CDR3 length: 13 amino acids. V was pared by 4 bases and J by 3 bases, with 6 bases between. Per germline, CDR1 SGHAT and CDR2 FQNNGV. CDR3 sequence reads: CASSSGDTGELFF. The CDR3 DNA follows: TGTGCCAGCAGCTCAGGAGACACCGGGGAGCTGTTTTTT.

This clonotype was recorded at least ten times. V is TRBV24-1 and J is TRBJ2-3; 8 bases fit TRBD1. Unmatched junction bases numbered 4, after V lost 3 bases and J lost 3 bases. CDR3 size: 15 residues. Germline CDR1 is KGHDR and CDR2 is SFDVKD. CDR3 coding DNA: TGTGCCACCAGTGATGAGACAGGGGAAACAGATACGCAGTATTTT. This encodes CATSDETGETDTQYF.

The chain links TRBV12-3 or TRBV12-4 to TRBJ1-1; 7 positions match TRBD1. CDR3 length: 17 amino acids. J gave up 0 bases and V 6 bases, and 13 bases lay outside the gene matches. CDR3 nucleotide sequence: TGTGCCAGCAGGAACGTGGGACAGAATCTCATGAACACTGAAGCTTTCTTT. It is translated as CASRNVGQNLMNTEAFF.

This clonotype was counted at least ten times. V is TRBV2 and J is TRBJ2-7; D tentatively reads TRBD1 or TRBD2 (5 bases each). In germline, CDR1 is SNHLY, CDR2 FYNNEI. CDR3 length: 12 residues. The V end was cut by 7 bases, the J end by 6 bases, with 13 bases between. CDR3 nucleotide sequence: TGTGCCAGCATGAGGGTGGGGCGCGAGCAGTACTTC. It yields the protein CASMRVGREQYF.

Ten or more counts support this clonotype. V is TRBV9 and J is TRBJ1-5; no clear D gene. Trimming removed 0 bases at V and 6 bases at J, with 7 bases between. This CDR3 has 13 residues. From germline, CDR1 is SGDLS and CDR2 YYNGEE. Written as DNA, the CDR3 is TGTGCCAGCAGCGTAGAAGAGGGTCAGCCCCAGCATTTT. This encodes CASSVEEGQPQHF.

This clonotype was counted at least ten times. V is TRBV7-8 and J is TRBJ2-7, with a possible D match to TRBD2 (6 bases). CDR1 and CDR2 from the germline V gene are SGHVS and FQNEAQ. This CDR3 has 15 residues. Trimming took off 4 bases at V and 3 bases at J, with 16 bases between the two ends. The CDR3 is CASSSVRGTYYEQYF. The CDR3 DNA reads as TGTGCCAGCAGCTCTGTACGGGGGACCTACTACGAGCAGTACTTC.

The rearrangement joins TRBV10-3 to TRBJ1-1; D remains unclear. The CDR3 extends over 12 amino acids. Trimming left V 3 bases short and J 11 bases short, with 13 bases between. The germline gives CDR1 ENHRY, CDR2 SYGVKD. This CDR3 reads CAISDRSLGAFF. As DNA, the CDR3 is TGTGCCATCAGTGACAGGTCTTTAGGGGCTTTCTTT.

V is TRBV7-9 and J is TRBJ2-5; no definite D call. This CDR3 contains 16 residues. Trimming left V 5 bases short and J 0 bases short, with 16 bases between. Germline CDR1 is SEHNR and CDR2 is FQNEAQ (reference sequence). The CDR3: CASSPAGQAYQETQYF. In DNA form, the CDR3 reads TGTGCCAGCAGCCCGGCTGGGCAAGCATACCAAGAGACCCAGTACTTC.

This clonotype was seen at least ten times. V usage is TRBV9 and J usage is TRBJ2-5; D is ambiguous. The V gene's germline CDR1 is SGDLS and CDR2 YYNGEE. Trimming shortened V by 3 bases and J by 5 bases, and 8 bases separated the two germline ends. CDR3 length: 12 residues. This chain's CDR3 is CASSATGETQYF. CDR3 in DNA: TGTGCCAGCAGCGCTACCGGGGAGACCCAGTACTTC.

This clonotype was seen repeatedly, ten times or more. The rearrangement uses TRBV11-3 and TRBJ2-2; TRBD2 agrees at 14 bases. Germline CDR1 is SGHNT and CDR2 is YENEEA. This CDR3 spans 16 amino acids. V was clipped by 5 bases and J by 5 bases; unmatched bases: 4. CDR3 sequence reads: CASSTRTSGRTGELFF. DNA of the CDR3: TGTGCCAGCAGCACGAGGACTAGCGGGAGGACCGGGGAGCTGTTTTTT.

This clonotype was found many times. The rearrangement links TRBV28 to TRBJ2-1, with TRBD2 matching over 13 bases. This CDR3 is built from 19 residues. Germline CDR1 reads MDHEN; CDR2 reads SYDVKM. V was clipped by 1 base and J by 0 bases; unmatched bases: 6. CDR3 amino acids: CASSLLGTSGASSYNEQFF. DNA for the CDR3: TGTGCCAGCAGTTTATTAGGGACTAGCGGGGCCAGCTCCTACAATGAGCAGTTCTTC.

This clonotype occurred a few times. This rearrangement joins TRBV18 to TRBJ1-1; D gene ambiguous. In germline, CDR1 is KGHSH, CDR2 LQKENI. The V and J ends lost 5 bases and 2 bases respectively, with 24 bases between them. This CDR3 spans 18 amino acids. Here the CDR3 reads CASSSAITDLVKNTEAFF. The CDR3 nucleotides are TGTGCCAGCTCATCGGCTATTACGGACCTCGTTAAAAACACTGAAGCTTTCTTT.

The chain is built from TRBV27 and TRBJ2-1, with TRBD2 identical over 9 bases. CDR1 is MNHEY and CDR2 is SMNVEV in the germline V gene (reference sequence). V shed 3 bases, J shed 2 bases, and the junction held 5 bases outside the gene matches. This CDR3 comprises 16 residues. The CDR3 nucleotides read TGTGCCAGCAGTTTGTCTATAGCGGGGGCCTACAATGAGCAGTTCTTC. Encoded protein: CASSLSIAGAYNEQFF.

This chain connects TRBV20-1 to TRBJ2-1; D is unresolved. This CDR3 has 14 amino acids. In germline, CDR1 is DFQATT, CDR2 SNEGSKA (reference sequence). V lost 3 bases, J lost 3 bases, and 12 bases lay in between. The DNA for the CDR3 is TGCAGTGCTAGCAAACAGCACCGCTACAATGAGCAGTTCTTC. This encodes CSASKQHRYNEQFF.

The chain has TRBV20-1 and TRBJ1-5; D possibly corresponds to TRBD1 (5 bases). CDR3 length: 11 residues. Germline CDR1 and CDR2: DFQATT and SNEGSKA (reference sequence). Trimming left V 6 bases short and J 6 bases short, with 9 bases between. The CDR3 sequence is CSAGQGQPQHF. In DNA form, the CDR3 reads TGCAGTGCGGGCCAGGGTCAGCCCCAGCATTTT.

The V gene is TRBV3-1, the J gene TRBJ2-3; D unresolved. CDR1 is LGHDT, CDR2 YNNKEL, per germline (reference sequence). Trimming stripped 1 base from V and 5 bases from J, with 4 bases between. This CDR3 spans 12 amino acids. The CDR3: CASSQVEDTQYF. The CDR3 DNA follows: TGTGCCAGCAGCCAAGTAGAAGATACGCAGTATTTT.

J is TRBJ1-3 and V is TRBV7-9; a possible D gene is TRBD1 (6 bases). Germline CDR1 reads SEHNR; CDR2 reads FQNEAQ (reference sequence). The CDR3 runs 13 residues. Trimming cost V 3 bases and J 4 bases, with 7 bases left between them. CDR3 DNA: TGTGCCAGCAGCTTCAGGGGCGGAAACACCATATATTTT. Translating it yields CASSFRGGNTIYF.